The source of this T cell receptor (beta chain) is a study of T cells in localized non-small cell lung cancer. Study-wide findings and caveats: Investigators sequenced only a single tumor region, leaving heterogeneity possible. Peak T cell clonality was found in uninvolved adjacent lung, exceeding tumor.

As to this clone: Antigen unknown.

The CDR3 is 12 residues long. Per germline, CDR1 MNHNS and CDR2 SASEGT. V was trimmed by 10 bases and J by 6 bases, leaving 15 bases between them. Method: immunoSEQ multiplex PCR; TCRdb's copy keeps in-frame clones and lacks some. This sample has 50,000 to 60,000 clones, with over 70% found just once. The receptor was isolated from a woman aged 35 to 70 with stage II lung adenocarcinoma. This specimen consisted of PBMCs, obtained before any cancer treatment. The genes are TRBV6-1 and TRBJ1-2; D perhaps matches TRBD1 (6 bases). CDR3 protein: CATRRDIDGYTF. In nucleotides, the CDR3 is TGTGCCACGCGCCGGGACATCGATGGCTACACCTTC.